Reported below is one TCR beta chain. Its antigen is not identified. The sample comes from a study of cytomegalovirus exposure and HLA in healthy donors. The PCR was carried out with 60 Vbeta primers and 13 Jbeta primers. Only in-frame clones appear in the TCRdb table, and some are missing; sequencing was by immunoSEQ multiplex PCR. The data show 130,000 to 150,000 clones, with around 78% seen just once and around 2.9% held by the top ten. General observations from the study: Further analysis was carried out later, and it showed several of the most significant clusters appearing linked to common viral pathogens. The study reported that TCR beta sequences accurately predicted HLA-A and HLA-B alleles in most subjects. Indistinguishable V segments such as TRBV6-2 and TRBV6-3 were excluded. The authors listed 164 TCR beta chains as cytomegalovirus-associated.

The CDR3 totals 16 residues. Germline V lookup: CDR1 LNHDA, CDR2 SQIVND (reference sequence). Trimming removed 9 bases from V and 4 bases from J; junction bases left unmatched: 14. This chain uses TRBV19 with TRBJ2-3, with 9 bases fitting TRBD2. Sample: PBMCs. This TCR was recovered from a man aged 35 to 55 in good health and CMV-seropositive. The DNA of the CDR3 is TGTGCCAGCCGCCGGTTAGCGGGAGATGGGGCAGATACGCAGTATTTT. It is translated as CASRRLAGDGADTQYF.